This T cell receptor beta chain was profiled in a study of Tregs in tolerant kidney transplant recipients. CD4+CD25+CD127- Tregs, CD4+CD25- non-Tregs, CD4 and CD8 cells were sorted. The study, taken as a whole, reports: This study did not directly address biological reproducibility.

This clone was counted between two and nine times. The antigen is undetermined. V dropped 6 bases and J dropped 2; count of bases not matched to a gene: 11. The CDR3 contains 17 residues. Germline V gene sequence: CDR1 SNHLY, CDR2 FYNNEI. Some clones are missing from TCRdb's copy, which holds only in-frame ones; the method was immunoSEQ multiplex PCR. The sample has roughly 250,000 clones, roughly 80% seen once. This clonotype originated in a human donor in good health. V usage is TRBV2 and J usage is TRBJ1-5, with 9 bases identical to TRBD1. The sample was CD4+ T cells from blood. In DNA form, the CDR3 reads TGTGCCAGCAGCCGGGACAGGGCCTCCTGGGGCAATCAGCCCCAGCATTTT. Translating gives CASSRDRASWGNQPQHF.